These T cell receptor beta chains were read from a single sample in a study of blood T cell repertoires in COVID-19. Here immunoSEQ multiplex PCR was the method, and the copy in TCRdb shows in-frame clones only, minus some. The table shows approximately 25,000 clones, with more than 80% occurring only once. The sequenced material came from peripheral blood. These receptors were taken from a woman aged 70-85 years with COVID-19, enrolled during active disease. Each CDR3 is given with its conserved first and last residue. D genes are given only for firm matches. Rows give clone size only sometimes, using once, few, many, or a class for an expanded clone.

CDR3nt: TGTGCCAGCAGTGGAACTAGCGGGGGGGTGGATGAGCAGTTCTTC; CDR3aa: CASSGTSGGVDEQFF; d_gene: TRBD2; v_gene: TRBV2; j_gene: TRBJ2-1; abundance: -
CDR3nt: TGCAGCGTGGACAGGGTGGGGGCTGAAGCTTTCTTT; CDR3aa: CSVDRVGAEAFF; d_gene: TRBD1; v_gene: TRBV29-1; j_gene: TRBJ1-1; abundance: few
CDR3nt: TGTGCCAGTAGTATAGGGGTCGGGAATATTAATTCACCCCTCCACTTT; CDR3aa: CASSIGVGNINSPLHF; d_gene: -; v_gene: TRBV19; j_gene: TRBJ1-6; abundance: -
CDR3nt: TGTGCCAGCAGCTTATCGTATACAGATACGCAGTATTTT; CDR3aa: CASSLSYTDTQYF; d_gene: -; v_gene: TRBV7-9; j_gene: TRBJ2-3; abundance: -
CDR3nt: TGTGCCAGTAGTATAGTGGGGGCTGTGTATTTT; CDR3aa: CASSIVGAVYF; d_gene: -; v_gene: TRBV19; j_gene: TRBJ2-3; abundance: -
CDR3nt: TGTGCCAGCAGTGACGGGGTCGGCCAGCCCCAGCATTTT; CDR3aa: CASSDGVGQPQHF; d_gene: -; v_gene: TRBV2; j_gene: TRBJ1-5; abundance: -
CDR3nt: TGTGCCAGCAGCCACGACACTTACGAGCAGTACTTC; CDR3aa: CASSHDTYEQYF; d_gene: -; v_gene: TRBV14; j_gene: TRBJ2-7; abundance: -
CDR3nt: TGTGCCAGCAGCCAAACGAGAGGCTCCGGGGAGCTGTTTTTT; CDR3aa: CASSQTRGSGELFF; d_gene: -; v_gene: TRBV14; j_gene: TRBJ2-2; abundance: -
CDR3nt: TGTGCCAGTAGTATAACGGGGGGGCCGGTCAATGAGCAGTTCTTC; CDR3aa: CASSITGGPVNEQFF; d_gene: TRBD2; v_gene: TRBV19; j_gene: TRBJ2-1; abundance: -
CDR3nt: TGTGCCAGCAGCCTACAGGCGGGGAGCTCTGGAAACACCATATATTTT; CDR3aa: CASSLQAGSSGNTIYF; d_gene: -; v_gene: TRBV7-6; j_gene: TRBJ1-3; abundance: -
CDR3nt: TGTGCCAGCATCGCGGGGAGTTCCTCCTACAATGAGCAGTTCTTC; CDR3aa: CASIAGSSSYNEQFF; d_gene: -; v_gene: TRBV2; j_gene: TRBJ2-1; abundance: -
CDR3nt: TGCGCCAGCAGCCAGACGGGGACTACAGATACGCAGTATTTT; CDR3aa: CASSQTGTTDTQYF; d_gene: -; v_gene: TRBV4-1; j_gene: TRBJ2-3; abundance: -
CDR3nt: TGTGCCAGCAGGGACAGGGGGGCCTATGGCTACACCTTC; CDR3aa: CASRDRGAYGYTF; d_gene: TRBD1; v_gene: TRBV2; j_gene: TRBJ1-2; abundance: -
CDR3nt: TGTGCCAGCAGCCAGGGTCTAGTTCCCGGGGAGCTGTTTTTT; CDR3aa: CASSQGLVPGELFF; d_gene: -; v_gene: TRBV5-8; j_gene: TRBJ2-2; abundance: -
CDR3nt: TGTGCCACCAGTGACCGGGGGACCTCCACGGGGACCCAGTACTTC; CDR3aa: CATSDRGTSTGTQYF; d_gene: -; v_gene: TRBV24-1; j_gene: TRBJ2-5; abundance: -
CDR3nt: TGTGCCAGCAGCCAAGGGAACTGGGGGGGGCGCACAGATACGCAGTATTTT; CDR3aa: CASSQGNWGGRTDTQYF; d_gene: -; v_gene: TRBV14; j_gene: TRBJ2-3; abundance: -
CDR3nt: TGTGCCAGCAGCTTAGTCCAGAACACCGGGGAGCTGTTTTTT; CDR3aa: CASSLVQNTGELFF; d_gene: -; v_gene: TRBV11-3; j_gene: TRBJ2-2; abundance: -
CDR3nt: TGTGCCAGCAGCGCCGGACAGGGGAACACTGAAGCTTTCTTT; CDR3aa: CASSAGQGNTEAFF; d_gene: TRBD1; v_gene: TRBV9; j_gene: TRBJ1-1; abundance: -
CDR3nt: TGTGCCAGCAGCTTAGCACCCGACAGTATCTACGAGCAGTACTTC; CDR3aa: CASSLAPDSIYEQYF; d_gene: -; v_gene: TRBV7-2; j_gene: TRBJ2-7; abundance: -
CDR3nt: TGTGCCAGCTGGGATCATAGCGGGAGTACGTATGAGCAGTTCTTC; CDR3aa: CASWDHSGSTYEQFF; d_gene: TRBD2; v_gene: TRBV11-3; j_gene: TRBJ2-1; abundance: -
CDR3nt: TGTGCCAGCAGCTTAATCGGACAGGGGGCGCTGAACACTGAAGCTTTCTTT; CDR3aa: CASSLIGQGALNTEAFF; d_gene: TRBD1; v_gene: TRBV7-3; j_gene: TRBJ1-1; abundance: once
CDR3nt: TGTGCCAGCAGCCTGGTAGAAAACACTGAAGCTTTCTTT; CDR3aa: CASSLVENTEAFF; d_gene: -; v_gene: TRBV9; j_gene: TRBJ1-1; abundance: -
CDR3nt: TGTGCCAGTAGTTCGGGACAGGGGTATGAAAAACTGTTTTTT; CDR3aa: CASSSGQGYEKLFF; d_gene: TRBD1; v_gene: TRBV19; j_gene: TRBJ1-4; abundance: few
CDR3nt: TGTGCCAGTACCCTCGACACAGTTAACTATGGCTACACCTTC; CDR3aa: CASTLDTVNYGYTF; d_gene: -; v_gene: TRBV19; j_gene: TRBJ1-2; abundance: -
CDR3nt: TGTGCCAGCAGCTTGAGGACAGGGGACTATGGCTACACCTTC; CDR3aa: CASSLRTGDYGYTF; d_gene: TRBD1; v_gene: TRBV5-4; j_gene: TRBJ1-2; abundance: -
CDR3nt: TGTGCCAGCAGTTTCGGGAGTTTGAGTAATGAGCAGTTCTTC; CDR3aa: CASSFGSLSNEQFF; d_gene: -; v_gene: TRBV27; j_gene: TRBJ2-1; abundance: -
CDR3nt: TGTGCCAGCAGCAATAACTATGGCTACACCTTC; CDR3aa: CASSNNYGYTF; d_gene: -; v_gene: TRBV6-6; j_gene: TRBJ1-2; abundance: few
CDR3nt: TGTGCCAGCAGTTTATCCCACAGGGGATTCAACTATGGCTACACCTTC; CDR3aa: CASSLSHRGFNYGYTF; d_gene: TRBD1; v_gene: TRBV27; j_gene: TRBJ1-2; abundance: once
CDR3nt: TGTGCCAGCAGTTTTTCGGGACAGGGCAATGGCTACACCTTC; CDR3aa: CASSFSGQGNGYTF; d_gene: TRBD1; v_gene: TRBV27; j_gene: TRBJ1-2; abundance: -
CDR3nt: TGTGCCAGCAGGGTAGGGGGAGCCAGTGAAGCTTTCTTT; CDR3aa: CASRVGGASEAFF; d_gene: -; v_gene: TRBV12-3/TRBV12-4; j_gene: TRBJ1-1; abundance: -
CDR3nt: TGTGCCATCAGTGAGTACAGGGACGGCTACACCTTC; CDR3aa: CAISEYRDGYTF; d_gene: -; v_gene: TRBV10-3; j_gene: TRBJ1-2; abundance: -
CDR3nt: TGCAGCGCCCTACCAGCGGGGGGAATCAATGAGCAGTTCTTC; CDR3aa: CSALPAGGINEQFF; d_gene: TRBD2; v_gene: TRBV29-1; j_gene: TRBJ2-1; abundance: few
CDR3nt: TGCAGCTCCCGACACCCTACCGGGGAGCTGTTTTTT; CDR3aa: CSSRHPTGELFF; d_gene: -; v_gene: TRBV29-1; j_gene: TRBJ2-2; abundance: once
CDR3nt: TGTGCCAGCAGCTTTGGGACAGGGAATCAGCCCCAGCATTTT; CDR3aa: CASSFGTGNQPQHF; d_gene: TRBD1; v_gene: TRBV7-8; j_gene: TRBJ1-5; abundance: once
CDR3nt: TGTGCCAGCAGCTCTAGCGGACTCACCTACGAGCAGTACTTC; CDR3aa: CASSSSGLTYEQYF; d_gene: TRBD2; v_gene: TRBV3-1/TRBV3-2; j_gene: TRBJ2-7; abundance: -
CDR3nt: TGTGCCAGCTCATCATACAGCAGGGGTACTGAAGCTTTCTTT; CDR3aa: CASSSYSRGTEAFF; d_gene: -; v_gene: TRBV18; j_gene: TRBJ1-1; abundance: -
CDR3nt: TGTGCCAGTAGTATTATGGGACAAAACTACAATGAGCAGTTCTTC; CDR3aa: CASSIMGQNYNEQFF; d_gene: -; v_gene: TRBV19; j_gene: TRBJ2-1; abundance: -
CDR3nt: TGTGCCAGCAGCCAGACTAGCGCTTCCACAGATACGCAGTATTTT; CDR3aa: CASSQTSASTDTQYF; d_gene: TRBD2; v_gene: TRBV5-5; j_gene: TRBJ2-3; abundance: -
CDR3nt: TGTGCCACCAGCCAGGGGTGGAGAACTGAAGCTTTCTTT; CDR3aa: CATSQGWRTEAFF; d_gene: -; v_gene: TRBV15; j_gene: TRBJ1-1; abundance: -
CDR3nt: TGTGCCAGCAAAGAGGGCACTGAAGCTTTCTTT; CDR3aa: CASKEGTEAFF; d_gene: -; v_gene: TRBV6-5; j_gene: TRBJ1-1; abundance: -
CDR3nt: TGTGCCATCAGTGTTAGTAGCGGGGCCTACAATGAGCAGTTCTTC; CDR3aa: CAISVSSGAYNEQFF; d_gene: TRBD2; v_gene: TRBV10-3; j_gene: TRBJ2-1; abundance: once
CDR3nt: TGTGCCAGCAGTTGGGTCCGGGACTTTAACACAGATACGCAGTATTTT; CDR3aa: CASSWVRDFNTDTQYF; d_gene: -; v_gene: TRBV6-6; j_gene: TRBJ2-3; abundance: -
CDR3nt: TGTGCCAGTCAGGAGGGAATTAACTATGGCTACACCTTC; CDR3aa: CASQEGINYGYTF; d_gene: -; v_gene: TRBV19; j_gene: TRBJ1-2; abundance: -
CDR3nt: TGTGCCAGTAGTATGACTTTAGGACAGAATCAGCCCCAGCATTTT; CDR3aa: CASSMTLGQNQPQHF; d_gene: -; v_gene: TRBV19; j_gene: TRBJ1-5; abundance: -
CDR3nt: TGTGCCAGCAGCCTTCAGGGGAATTCACCCCTCCACTTT; CDR3aa: CASSLQGNSPLHF; d_gene: -; v_gene: TRBV7-2; j_gene: TRBJ1-6; abundance: once
CDR3nt: TGTGCCAGCAGCCCCGGAGTCTCTAGCACAGATACGCAGTATTTT; CDR3aa: CASSPGVSSTDTQYF; d_gene: -; v_gene: TRBV7-9; j_gene: TRBJ2-3; abundance: -
CDR3nt: TGTGCCAGCAGCTTAGATCCTGGCGGAAACACTGAAGCTTTCTTT; CDR3aa: CASSLDPGGNTEAFF; d_gene: -; v_gene: TRBV11-2; j_gene: TRBJ1-1; abundance: -
CDR3nt: TGTGCCAGCAGCCCCAGGACAGGTGCGAACTATGGCTACACCTTC; CDR3aa: CASSPRTGANYGYTF; d_gene: TRBD1; v_gene: TRBV11-3; j_gene: TRBJ1-2; abundance: medium-sized
CDR3nt: TGTGCCAGCAGTTGGGGAGGCGGTATTGAGCAGTTCTTC; CDR3aa: CASSWGGGIEQFF; d_gene: -; v_gene: TRBV12-3/TRBV12-4; j_gene: TRBJ2-1; abundance: -
CDR3nt: TGTGCCAGCAGCTTCTCCGGGACAGGGAATTCACCCCTCCACTTT; CDR3aa: CASSFSGTGNSPLHF; d_gene: TRBD1; v_gene: TRBV5-5; j_gene: TRBJ1-6; abundance: -
CDR3nt: TGTGCCAGCAGTTTGGGACAGTATTCTAAGGCTAACTATGGCTACACCTTC; CDR3aa: CASSLGQYSKANYGYTF; d_gene: TRBD1; v_gene: TRBV7-2; j_gene: TRBJ1-2; abundance: -
CDR3nt: TGTGCCAGCAGTTCCCCGTACAGGAATGGCTACACCTTC; CDR3aa: CASSSPYRNGYTF; d_gene: -; v_gene: TRBV6-5; j_gene: TRBJ1-2; abundance: -
CDR3nt: TGTGCCAGCAGCTTAATGGGGCTCGGCACAGATACGCAGTATTTT; CDR3aa: CASSLMGLGTDTQYF; d_gene: -; v_gene: TRBV5-4; j_gene: TRBJ2-3; abundance: -
CDR3nt: TGCGCCAGCAGCTCCTCGACAGGGCACAATGAGCAGTTCTTC; CDR3aa: CASSSSTGHNEQFF; d_gene: TRBD1; v_gene: TRBV5-1; j_gene: TRBJ2-1; abundance: few
CDR3nt: TGCGCCAGCAGCGACAGGGAACCCTTGTGGTGCAATCAGCCCCAGCATTTT; CDR3aa: CASSDREPLWCNQPQHF; d_gene: TRBD1; v_gene: TRBV10-1; j_gene: TRBJ1-5; abundance: -